These T cell receptor beta chains were read from a single sample in a study of blood T cells in healthy people across ages. From the 5' RACE reads, TCRdb called clonotypes with MiXCR, one entry per CDR3 protein. The sample holds approximately 810,000 distinct CDR3 sequences; 29% are singletons and the top ten take roughly 17%. Sequencing used blood. The receptors come from a woman older than 75 in good health. CDR3s include the opening cysteine and the closing phenylalanine or tryptophan. Each record gives: D gene, V gene, J gene, clone size, CDR3 DNA, CDR3 protein. D genes are given only for firm matches. Clone size is not always given. Where it is, it says once, few, many or a class for expanded clones.

d_gene: .
v_gene: TRBV20-1
j_gene: TRBJ1-6
abundance: few
CDR3nt: TGCAGTGTTCGAGAGGTATGGGGAGAACAGGCCCTCCACTTT
CDR3aa: CSVREVWGEQALHF

d_gene: TRBD2
v_gene: TRBV20-1
j_gene: TRBJ2-4
abundance: many
CDR3nt: TGCAGTGCTTCTCGGACTAGCGCCAAAAACATTCAGTACTTC
CDR3aa: CSASRTSAKNIQYF

d_gene: .
v_gene: TRBV7-2
j_gene: TRBJ1-5
abundance: many
CDR3nt: TGTGCCAGCAGCTTAGCGCTTGGGGTAAGCAATCAGCCCCAGCATTTT
CDR3aa: CASSLALGVSNQPQHF

d_gene: TRBD2
v_gene: TRBV20-1
j_gene: TRBJ2-7
abundance: .
CDR3nt: TGCAGTGCTAGATTACTAGCGGGAGAATCGTACGAGCAGTACTTC
CDR3aa: CSARLLAGESYEQYF

d_gene: TRBD1
v_gene: TRBV5-1
j_gene: TRBJ2-7
abundance: many
CDR3nt: TGCGCCAGCAGCATGGAATTGGGACAGGGCTACGAGCAGTACTTC
CDR3aa: CASSMELGQGYEQYF

d_gene: TRBD1
v_gene: TRBV7-6
j_gene: TRBJ2-2
abundance: .
CDR3nt: TGTGCCAGCAGCCAGGGACAGTTGAACACCGGGAAGCTGTTTTTT
CDR3aa: CASSQGQLNTGKLFF

d_gene: .
v_gene: TRBV18
j_gene: TRBJ2-3
abundance: .
CDR3nt: TGTGCCAGCTCACCGTTGGGGGTGGCAGATACGCAGTATTTT
CDR3aa: CASSPLGVADTQYF

d_gene: TRBD2
v_gene: TRBV29-1
j_gene: TRBJ2-1
abundance: .
CDR3nt: TGCAGCGTTAATAGCGGGGCCGGCTCCTACAATGAGCAGTTCTTC
CDR3aa: CSVNSGAGSYNEQFF

d_gene: .
v_gene: TRBV28
j_gene: TRBJ2-4
abundance: many
CDR3nt: TGTGCCAGCAGCCATTCAGCAGGGAAACAATACCTAGCCAAAAACATTCAGTACTTC
CDR3aa: CASSHSAGKQYLAKNIQYF

d_gene: .
v_gene: TRBV5-1
j_gene: TRBJ2-3
abundance: many
CDR3nt: TGCGCCAGCTCACAGGAGTCTTCTACCCACACAGATACGCAGTATTTT
CDR3aa: CASSQESSTHTDTQYF

d_gene: TRBD2
v_gene: TRBV5-1
j_gene: TRBJ2-3
abundance: .
CDR3nt: TGCGCCAGCAAGGGCAGGGAGGGAGATACGCAGTATTTT
CDR3aa: CASKGREGDTQYF

d_gene: .
v_gene: TRBV7-2
j_gene: TRBJ2-7
abundance: many
CDR3nt: TGTGCCAGCAGCTTAAGTGGGGCAGTTTCCTCCTACGAGCAGTACTTC
CDR3aa: CASSLSGAVSSYEQYF

d_gene: .
v_gene: TRBV12-3/TRBV12-4
j_gene: TRBJ2-7
abundance: many
CDR3nt: TGTGCCAGCAGTCCGAGGGACGACGAGCAGTACTTC
CDR3aa: CASSPRDDEQYF

d_gene: TRBD1
v_gene: TRBV18
j_gene: TRBJ2-5
abundance: many
CDR3nt: TGTGCCAGCTCACCCCTCCGACAGGGACGAGAGACCCAGTACTTC
CDR3aa: CASSPLRQGRETQYF

d_gene: .
v_gene: TRBV4-3
j_gene: TRBJ2-1
abundance: many
CDR3nt: TGCGCCAGCAGTCGAGCGGCGGACAATAATGAGCAGTTCTTC
CDR3aa: CASSRAADNNEQFF

d_gene: TRBD2
v_gene: TRBV3-1
j_gene: TRBJ2-5
abundance: few
CDR3nt: TGTGCCAGCAGCCAACAGCGGGACCGGTGGACCCAGTACTTC
CDR3aa: CASSQQRDRWTQYF

d_gene: .
v_gene: TRBV5-1
j_gene: TRBJ1-5
abundance: many
CDR3nt: TGCGCCAGCAGCGGCAACAGGGCCGGGGGCAATCAGCCCCAGCATTTT
CDR3aa: CASSGNRAGGNQPQHF

d_gene: .
v_gene: TRBV7-9
j_gene: TRBJ1-2
abundance: many
CDR3nt: TGTGCCAGCAGCTTAGGACGTTTTCAGGGAGACTACACCTTC
CDR3aa: CASSLGRFQGDYTF

d_gene: .
v_gene: TRBV6-2/TRBV6-3
j_gene: TRBJ1-5
abundance: many
CDR3nt: TGTGCCAGCAGTTACTCGACCCATCAGGCGAATCAGCCCCAGCATTTT
CDR3aa: CASSYSTHQANQPQHF

d_gene: TRBD2
v_gene: TRBV6-2/TRBV6-3
j_gene: TRBJ2-1
abundance: many
CDR3nt: TGTGCCAGCAGTCCGGGCTTAAATAGCGGGGGGGGTTTCTACAATGAGCAGTTCTTC
CDR3aa: CASSPGLNSGGGFYNEQFF

d_gene: .
v_gene: TRBV6-5
j_gene: TRBJ2-3
abundance: many
CDR3nt: TGTGCCAGCAGTTACCAGGGGACAGATACGCAGTATTTT
CDR3aa: CASSYQGTDTQYF

d_gene: TRBD2
v_gene: TRBV6-4
j_gene: TRBJ2-3
abundance: .
CDR3nt: TGTGCCAGCAGTGATTCTAGCGGGGGACGGGATACGCAGTATTTT
CDR3aa: CASSDSSGGRDTQYF

d_gene: TRBD1
v_gene: TRBV5-4
j_gene: TRBJ2-2
abundance: .
CDR3nt: TGTGCCAGCAGCGACAGGGTGCTCACCGGGGAGCTGTTTTTT
CDR3aa: CASSDRVLTGELFF

d_gene: .
v_gene: TRBV20-1
j_gene: TRBJ1-2
abundance: many
CDR3nt: TGCAGTGCTAATCAGGTGGGACACTCGGCGGCCTATGGCTACACCTTC
CDR3aa: CSANQVGHSAAYGYTF

d_gene: .
v_gene: TRBV7-9
j_gene: TRBJ1-2
abundance: .
CDR3nt: TGTGCCAGCAGCCCCCCGGAGAGGGGTGGCTATGGCTACACCTTC
CDR3aa: CASSPPERGGYGYTF

d_gene: .
v_gene: TRBV20-1
j_gene: TRBJ2-5
abundance: .
CDR3nt: TGCAGTGTTTCCGAAGACCCTACTAAGCCCCAGTACTTC
CDR3aa: CSVSEDPTKPQYF

d_gene: .
v_gene: TRBV7-2
j_gene: TRBJ2-3
abundance: many
CDR3nt: TGTGCCAGCGGAGGAACCACAGATACGCAGTATTTT
CDR3aa: CASGGTTDTQYF

d_gene: .
v_gene: TRBV30
j_gene: TRBJ1-5
abundance: many
CDR3nt: TGTGCCTGGACCGAGGGGTTGGGCAATCAGCCCCAGCATTTT
CDR3aa: CAWTEGLGNQPQHF

d_gene: .
v_gene: TRBV6-2/TRBV6-3
j_gene: TRBJ2-7
abundance: many
CDR3nt: TGTGCCAGCAGTTACAAGCCGGGACAAAAATACGAGCAGTACTTC
CDR3aa: CASSYKPGQKYEQYF

d_gene: .
v_gene: TRBV6-2/TRBV6-3
j_gene: TRBJ2-1
abundance: many
CDR3nt: TGTGCCAGCAGCGAGCCTTACACGGGGTTGGCCTACAATGAGCAGTTCTTC
CDR3aa: CASSEPYTGLAYNEQFF

d_gene: .
v_gene: TRBV6-1
j_gene: TRBJ2-3
abundance: many
CDR3nt: TGTGCCATCCGAGCACCCCCAAAGGTGGCGTCGGAAGATACGCAGTATTTT
CDR3aa: CAIRAPPKVASEDTQYF

d_gene: .
v_gene: TRBV12-3/TRBV12-4
j_gene: TRBJ2-2
abundance: few
CDR3nt: TGTGCCAGCAGTCCCTCTCACAACGGGGAGCTGTTTTTT
CDR3aa: CASSPSHNGELFF

d_gene: TRBD1
v_gene: TRBV3-1
j_gene: TRBJ2-7
abundance: many
CDR3nt: TGTGCCAGCAGCCAAGATCCTGCAGGACAGGGGGCCTTCGAGCAGTACTTC
CDR3aa: CASSQDPAGQGAFEQYF

d_gene: TRBD2
v_gene: TRBV20-1
j_gene: TRBJ2-1
abundance: .
CDR3nt: TGCAGTGCTTCTCTAGCGGGGGGGCTCTACAATGAGCAGTTCTTC
CDR3aa: CSASLAGGLYNEQFF

d_gene: .
v_gene: TRBV27
j_gene: TRBJ2-3
abundance: many
CDR3nt: TGTGCCAGCAGTCCCTCACGATTAGATACGCAGTATTTT
CDR3aa: CASSPSRLDTQYF

d_gene: TRBD1
v_gene: TRBV6-2/TRBV6-3
j_gene: TRBJ2-4
abundance: .
CDR3nt: TGTGCCAGCAGTAAGTCCCGGGACAGGTGGATCATTCCAGTCTTC
CDR3aa: CASSKSRDRWIIPVF

d_gene: .
v_gene: TRBV21-1
j_gene: TRBJ2-4
abundance: many
CDR3nt: TGTGCCAGCAGCAAATCACCTAGCGGAGAGGAGCTAGCCAAAAACATTCAGTACTTC
CDR3aa: CASSKSPSGEELAKNIQYF

d_gene: .
v_gene: TRBV12-3/TRBV12-4
j_gene: TRBJ2-6
abundance: many
CDR3nt: TGTGCCAGCAGTTTATCGGGTGGGGCCAACGTCCTGACTTTC
CDR3aa: CASSLSGGANVLTF

d_gene: .
v_gene: TRBV18
j_gene: TRBJ2-1
abundance: few
CDR3nt: TGTGCCAGCTCACCTAATGTCGAGCTGACCTCCTACAATGAGCAGTTCTTC
CDR3aa: CASSPNVELTSYNEQFF

d_gene: TRBD2
v_gene: TRBV7-2
j_gene: TRBJ2-3
abundance: many
CDR3nt: TGTGCCAGCAGCTTAGGCCGGCTAGCGGGGGTGTATACGCAGTATTTT
CDR3aa: CASSLGRLAGVYTQYF

d_gene: .
v_gene: TRBV20-1
j_gene: TRBJ1-2
abundance: many
CDR3nt: TGCAGTGCGAAGCCGGAGAGCTATGGCTACACCTTC
CDR3aa: CSAKPESYGYTF

d_gene: TRBD1
v_gene: TRBV7-9
j_gene: TRBJ1-2
abundance: .
CDR3nt: TGTGCCAGCGGCCGTCCCGAGACAGGGTTTGGCTATGGCTACACCTTC
CDR3aa: CASGRPETGFGYGYTF

d_gene: .
v_gene: TRBV6-2/TRBV6-3
j_gene: TRBJ2-1
abundance: once
CDR3nt: TGTGCCGGCAGGGCCACAGAAGTCGACAATGAGCAGTTCTTC
CDR3aa: CAGRATEVDNEQFF

d_gene: .
v_gene: TRBV7-9
j_gene: TRBJ1-2
abundance: .
CDR3nt: TGTGCCAGCAGCCTATCGGGACAAGTTTACTATGGCTACACCTTC
CDR3aa: CASSLSGQVYYGYTF

d_gene: .
v_gene: TRBV20-1
j_gene: TRBJ1-2
abundance: many
CDR3nt: TGCAGTGCTAGAGATCCCCGGGCTAGCTATGGCTACACCTTC
CDR3aa: CSARDPRASYGYTF

d_gene: TRBD1
v_gene: TRBV6-1
j_gene: TRBJ2-7
abundance: .
CDR3nt: TGTGCCAGCAGTGAAATGGGGACAGGGGGCTACGAGCAGTACTTC
CDR3aa: CASSEMGTGGYEQYF

d_gene: .
v_gene: TRBV20-1
j_gene: TRBJ2-7
abundance: .
CDR3nt: TGCAGTGCTAGGGGGCATATCCACTACGAGCAGTACTTC
CDR3aa: CSARGHIHYEQYF

d_gene: .
v_gene: TRBV27
j_gene: TRBJ2-5
abundance: .
CDR3nt: TGTGCCAGCACTCCGGGGGTTGGCTACGGGCAGTACTTC
CDR3aa: CASTPGVGYGQYF

d_gene: TRBD1
v_gene: TRBV10-3
j_gene: TRBJ1-6
abundance: .
CDR3nt: TGTGCCATCAGTGACAGACAGGGGTCACCCCTCCACTTT
CDR3aa: CAISDRQGSPLHF

d_gene: .
v_gene: TRBV7-9
j_gene: TRBJ2-5
abundance: many
CDR3nt: TGTGCCAGCAGCTTAGCGCACCAGAACCAAGAGACCCAGTACTTC
CDR3aa: CASSLAHQNQETQYF

d_gene: TRBD2
v_gene: TRBV6-5
j_gene: TRBJ2-5
abundance: many
CDR3nt: TGTGCCACCAAAAGGGCGGGGGGGCGCAGGGAGACCCAGTACTTC
CDR3aa: CATKRAGGRRETQYF

d_gene: TRBD1
v_gene: TRBV7-6
j_gene: TRBJ1-2
abundance: many
CDR3nt: TGTGCCAGCAGCTCTGGACAGGGGGCTCCTTTAGGCTATGGCTACACCTTC
CDR3aa: CASSSGQGAPLGYGYTF

d_gene: .
v_gene: TRBV20-1
j_gene: TRBJ2-1
abundance: .
CDR3nt: TGCAGTGTGAGCGGTTCCAGCTCCTACAATGAGCAGTTCTTC
CDR3aa: CSVSGSSSYNEQFF